This TCR beta chain was obtained from a study of blood T cells in healthy people across ages. Study-level results: More naive CD4+ cells and higher diversity marked long-lived donors relative to aged donors.

The authors drew roughly 9.8 milliliters of peripheral blood from each donor. Together with a sample-barcoded 5' primer, a J-beta primer mix was included in a second PCR lasting about 7 to 12 cycles. TCRdb recomputed calls from the 5' RACE reads with MiXCR, one row per CDR3 protein. The data hold 730,000 or so distinct CDR3 sequences, with about 43% observed a single time. The CDR3 contains 13 residues. Germline CDR1 MNHEY, CDR2 SMNVEV (reference sequence). This clonotype was recorded only once. No antigen is known for it. One end of the junction varies from germline; a read error may be responsible. The TCR originated in an older man in good health. The sample consisted of blood. V and J are TRBV27 and TRBJ2-5; no clear D. CDR3 sequence: CTSNRRGGETQYF. For the CDR3, the DNA is TGTACCAGCAATAGGAGAGGCGGTGAGACCCAGTACTTC.